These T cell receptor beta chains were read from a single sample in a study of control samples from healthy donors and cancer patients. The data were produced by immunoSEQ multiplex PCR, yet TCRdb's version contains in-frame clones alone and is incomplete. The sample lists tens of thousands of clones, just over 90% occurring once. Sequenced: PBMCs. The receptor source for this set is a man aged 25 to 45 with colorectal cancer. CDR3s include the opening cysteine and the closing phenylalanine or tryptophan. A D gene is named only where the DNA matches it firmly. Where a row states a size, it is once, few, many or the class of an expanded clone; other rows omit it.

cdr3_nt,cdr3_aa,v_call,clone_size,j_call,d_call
TGTGCCAGTAGTATGGGGGTAGCCCGGCATGGCTACACCTTC,CASSMGVARHGYTF,TRBV19,-,TRBJ1-2,-
TGTGCCAGCAGCTTAGTAGTGGGTCTGGAGACCCAGTACTTC,CASSLVVGLETQYF,TRBV7-9,-,TRBJ2-5,-
TGTGCCAGCAGTGAAATAGGGAACACCGGGGAGCTGTTTTTT,CASSEIGNTGELFF,TRBV2,-,TRBJ2-2,-
TGTGCCAGCAGCGTCTTTGGCGGGGGGGCCACAGATACGCAGTATTTT,CASSVFGGGATDTQYF,TRBV9,-,TRBJ2-3,TRBD2
TGTGCCTGGAAGTGGCGGGGGAACACAGATACGCAGTATTTT,CAWKWRGNTDTQYF,TRBV30,-,TRBJ2-3,TRBD2
TGTGCCAGCAGCTTTTGGGGGGCTTACTATGGCTACACCTTC,CASSFWGAYYGYTF,TRBV5-6,-,TRBJ1-2,-
TGTGCCAGCAGTCGGCTGCTGGTCTCGGATAATTCACCCCTCCACTTT,CASSRLLVSDNSPLHF,TRBV27,-,TRBJ1-6,-
TGCAGTGCTAGTCGGGTACCACAAGAGACCCAGTACTTC,CSASRVPQETQYF,TRBV20-1,-,TRBJ2-5,-
TGCGCCAGCAAGGGTACCGGGGTATCTGAAGCTTTCTTT,CASKGTGVSEAFF,TRBV5-1,-,TRBJ1-1,-
TGTGCCAGCAGCCGTCTTCGACCGATTGAAGGCACTGAAGCTTTCTTT,CASSRLRPIEGTEAFF,TRBV7-9,-,TRBJ1-1,-
TGCGCCAGCAGCTTACAGGGAGAAGGCGGCTACACCTTC,CASSLQGEGGYTF,TRBV5-1,-,TRBJ1-2,-
TGTGCCAGCTCGACAACTAGCGGGGACACAGATACGCAGTATTTT,CASSTTSGDTDTQYF,TRBV18,-,TRBJ2-3,TRBD2
TGTGCCAGCAGTGAAGCGGGGGACACCGGGGAGCTGTTTTTT,CASSEAGDTGELFF,TRBV6-1,-,TRBJ2-2,-
TGCGCCAGCAGCCCCGGGGTATATTATGGCTACACCTTC,CASSPGVYYGYTF,TRBV4-3,-,TRBJ1-2,-
TGTGCCAGTAGTAGCCGGGACAGGGGGCCTGGGGCCAACGTCCTGACTTTC,CASSSRDRGPGANVLTF,TRBV19,-,TRBJ2-6,TRBD1
TGCAGCGTTGAAAGGGGGGCTAATGAAAAACTGTTTTTT,CSVERGANEKLFF,TRBV29-1,-,TRBJ1-4,-
TGTGCCAGCAGCCAGGACAGATACACAGATACGCAGTATTTT,CASSQDRYTDTQYF,TRBV5-4,-,TRBJ2-3,-
TGTGCCAGCAGCCAAGTGGTGGCGGGGGGTTACAATGAGCAGTTCTTC,CASSQVVAGGYNEQFF,TRBV14,-,TRBJ2-1,TRBD2
TGTGCCAGCAGCCCCTGGTTGGGGGATACGCAGTATTTT,CASSPWLGDTQYF,TRBV9,-,TRBJ2-3,-
TGTGCCAGCAGCCCACCCCCGACAGGGGGTCAAGAGACCCAGTACTTC,CASSPPPTGGQETQYF,TRBV3-1/TRBV3-2,-,TRBJ2-5,TRBD1
TGCGCCAGCAGCTTGGACGTCGGGACAGGGACGAGTGGCTACACCTTC,CASSLDVGTGTSGYTF,TRBV5-1,-,TRBJ1-2,TRBD1
TGTGCCAGCAGTTACTCGATTGGGACTAGCGGCTACGAGCAGTACTTC,CASSYSIGTSGYEQYF,TRBV6-2/TRBV6-3,-,TRBJ2-7,TRBD2
TGCGCCAGCAGCTCGGACCATCGAGGAACTAATGAAAAACTGTTTTTT,CASSSDHRGTNEKLFF,TRBV5-1,-,TRBJ1-4,-
TGTGCCAGCAGCCAATACCCCTACTTGGCGGGGACGAACACCGGGGAGCTGTTTTTT,CASSQYPYLAGTNTGELFF,TRBV3-1/TRBV3-2,once,TRBJ2-2,-
TGTGCCAGCTCACCTATAAGCGGGGGGGCCTTTGAGCAGTTCTTC,CASSPISGGAFEQFF,TRBV18,-,TRBJ2-1,TRBD2
TGTGCCAGCGCGGATAGGGGAAAATGGGAAGCTTTCTTT,CASADRGKWEAFF,TRBV7-2,-,TRBJ1-1,-
TGTGCCAGCAGCTTGGGAAGAAGGGGATACACGAACACCGGGGAGCTGTTTTTT,CASSLGRRGYTNTGELFF,TRBV5-5,-,TRBJ2-2,-
TGTGCCAGCAGCCAAGCGGTAACCATCGGGGATACGCAGTATTTT,CASSQAVTIGDTQYF,TRBV6-5,-,TRBJ2-3,-
TGTGCCGGAAGTAGGTTTTCACAAGAGACCCAGTACTTC,CAGSRFSQETQYF,TRBV5-5,-,TRBJ2-5,-
TGTGCCAGCAGTTCAGGAAAGGAGGGTAAAAACATTCAGTACTTC,CASSSGKEGKNIQYF,TRBV6-5,-,TRBJ2-4,-
TGTGCCAGCAGCTGGTTGCAGGGGACAGATACGCAGTATTTT,CASSWLQGTDTQYF,TRBV5-4,-,TRBJ2-3,-
TGTGCCAGCAGCCAAGATCCAGAGTCCTACAATGAGCAGTTCTTC,CASSQDPESYNEQFF,TRBV4-2,-,TRBJ2-1,-
TGTGCCAGCAGCTTAGAAGGGACTAGCGGGTCCTACGAGCAGTACTTC,CASSLEGTSGSYEQYF,TRBV7-2,-,TRBJ2-7,TRBD2
TGCGCCAGCAGTGAGTCGTCCTACGAGCAGTACTTC,CASSESSYEQYF,TRBV10-2,-,TRBJ2-7,-
TGTGCCAGCAGCCAAGGGTTAGGGGGGCACGCGGATGGCTACACCTTC,CASSQGLGGHADGYTF,TRBV4-2,-,TRBJ1-2,-
TGTGCCAGTAGTATAAGTTGGGGGTCCTACGAGCAGTACTTC,CASSISWGSYEQYF,TRBV19,-,TRBJ2-7,-
TGTGCCAGCAGTTCTGAGCAGGGGTCGCGGAACACTGAAGCTTTCTTT,CASSSEQGSRNTEAFF,TRBV6-2/TRBV6-3,-,TRBJ1-1,-
TGTGCCAGCAGCTTTACGCCGACAGGGCCGAATGAAAAACTGTTTTTT,CASSFTPTGPNEKLFF,TRBV7-2,-,TRBJ1-4,TRBD1
TGTGCCAGCAGCTGGGGGACAGGTGAAGCTTTCTTT,CASSWGTGEAFF,TRBV5-6,-,TRBJ1-1,TRBD1
TGTGCCAGCAGCTCGCGGGGGGGAGGGATAAGCACAGATACGCAGTATTTT,CASSSRGGGISTDTQYF,TRBV11-3,-,TRBJ2-3,TRBD2
TGCGCCAGCAGCTTGGAGCGTACCGGGGAGCTGTTTTTT,CASSLERTGELFF,TRBV5-1,-,TRBJ2-2,-
TGCGCCAGCAGCCCCGAAAGCCGATCGGGACACCTCTACAATGAGCAGTTCTTC,CASSPESRSGHLYNEQFF,TRBV4-3,-,TRBJ2-1,-